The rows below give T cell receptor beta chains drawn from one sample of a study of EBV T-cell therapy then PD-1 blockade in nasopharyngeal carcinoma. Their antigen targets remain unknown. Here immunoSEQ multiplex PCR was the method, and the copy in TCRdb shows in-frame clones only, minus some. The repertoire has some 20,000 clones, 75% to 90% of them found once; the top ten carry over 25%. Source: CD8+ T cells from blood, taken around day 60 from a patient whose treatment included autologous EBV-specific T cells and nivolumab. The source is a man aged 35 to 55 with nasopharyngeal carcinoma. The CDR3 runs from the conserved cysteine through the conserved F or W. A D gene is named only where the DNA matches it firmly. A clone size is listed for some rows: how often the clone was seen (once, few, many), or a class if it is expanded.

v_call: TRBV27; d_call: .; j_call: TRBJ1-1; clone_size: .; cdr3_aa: CASYTNTEAFF; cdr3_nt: TGTGCCAGTTACACTAACACTGAAGCTTTCTTT
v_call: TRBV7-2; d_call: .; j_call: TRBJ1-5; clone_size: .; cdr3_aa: CASSMRGHQPQHF; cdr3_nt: TGTGCCAGCAGCATGCGAGGGCACCAGCCCCAGCATTTT
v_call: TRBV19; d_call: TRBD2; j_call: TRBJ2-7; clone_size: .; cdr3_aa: CASSLAVGTYEQYF; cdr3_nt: TGTGCCAGTAGTCTAGCGGTAGGCACCTACGAGCAGTACTTC
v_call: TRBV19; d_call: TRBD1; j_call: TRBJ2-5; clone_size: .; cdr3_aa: CASRAGQGAGTQYF; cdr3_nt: TGTGCCAGTAGGGCAGGACAGGGGGCCGGGACCCAGTACTTC
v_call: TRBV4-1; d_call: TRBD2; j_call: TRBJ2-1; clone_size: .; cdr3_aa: CASSQFVAGGRNEQFF; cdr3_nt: TGCGCCAGCAGCCAGTTCGTCGCGGGGGGGCGGAATGAGCAGTTCTTC
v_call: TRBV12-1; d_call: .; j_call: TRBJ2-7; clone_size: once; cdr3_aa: CASNLSLLAAYEQYF; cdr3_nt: TGTGCCAGCAACCTCAGCCTACTAGCGGCCTACGAGCAGTACTTC
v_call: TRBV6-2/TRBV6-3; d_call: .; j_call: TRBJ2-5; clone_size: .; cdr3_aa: CASSTREQETQYF; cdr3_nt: TGTGCCAGCAGTACCAGGGAGCAAGAGACCCAGTACTTC
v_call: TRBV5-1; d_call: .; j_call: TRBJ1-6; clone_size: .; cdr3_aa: CASRQEGANSPLHF; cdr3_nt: TGCGCCAGCAGGCAAGAGGGAGCCAATTCACCCCTCCACTTT
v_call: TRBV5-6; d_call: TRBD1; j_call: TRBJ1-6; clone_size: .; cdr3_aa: CASRNRGAGSPLHF; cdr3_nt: TGTGCCAGCAGAAACAGGGGTGCTGGGTCACCCCTCCACTTT
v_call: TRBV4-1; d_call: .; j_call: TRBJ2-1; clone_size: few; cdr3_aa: CASSQFGEQFF; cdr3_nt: TGCGCCAGCAGCCAATTTGGTGAGCAGTTCTTC
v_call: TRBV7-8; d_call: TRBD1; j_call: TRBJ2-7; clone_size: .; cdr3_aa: CASSLATGFYEQYF; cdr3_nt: TGTGCCAGCAGCTTAGCGACAGGGTTCTACGAGCAGTACTTC
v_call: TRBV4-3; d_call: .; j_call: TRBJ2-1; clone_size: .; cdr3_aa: CASSQDRGLLYNEQFF; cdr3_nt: TGCGCCAGCAGCCAAGATAGAGGACTACTCTACAATGAGCAGTTCTTC
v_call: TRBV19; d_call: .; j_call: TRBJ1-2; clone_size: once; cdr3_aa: CASSIGAHLGYTF; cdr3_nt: TGTGCCAGTAGTATCGGGGCCCATCTGGGCTACACCTTC
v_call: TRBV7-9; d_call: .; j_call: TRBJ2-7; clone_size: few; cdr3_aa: CASSLVGGLSEQYF; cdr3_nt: TGTGCCAGCAGCTTAGTAGGGGGGTTAAGCGAGCAGTACTTC
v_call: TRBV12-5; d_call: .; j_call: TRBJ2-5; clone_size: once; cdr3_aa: CASATYQETQYF; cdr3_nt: TGTGCTAGTGCTACGTATCAAGAGACCCAGTACTTC
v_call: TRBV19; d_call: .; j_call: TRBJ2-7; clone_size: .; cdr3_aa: CASSMGTHSSYEQYF; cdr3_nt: TGTGCCAGTAGTATGGGGACTCACAGCTCCTACGAGCAGTACTTC
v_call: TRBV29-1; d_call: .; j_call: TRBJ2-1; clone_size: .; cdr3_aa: CSGGMGEAYNEQFF; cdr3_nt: TGCAGCGGTGGTATGGGGGAAGCCTACAATGAGCAGTTCTTC
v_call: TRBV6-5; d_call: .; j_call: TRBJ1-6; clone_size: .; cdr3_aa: CASSPGENSPLHF; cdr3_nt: TGTGCCAGTAGCCCAGGGGAAAATTCACCCCTCCACTTT
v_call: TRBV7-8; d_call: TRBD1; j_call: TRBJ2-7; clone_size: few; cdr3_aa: CAIDRGLSPYEQYF; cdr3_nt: TGTGCCATCGACAGGGGTCTTTCCCCCTACGAGCAGTACTTC
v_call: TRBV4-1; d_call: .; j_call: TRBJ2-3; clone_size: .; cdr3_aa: CASSQYGTQYF; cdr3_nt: TGCGCCAGCAGCCAATATGGTACGCAGTATTTT
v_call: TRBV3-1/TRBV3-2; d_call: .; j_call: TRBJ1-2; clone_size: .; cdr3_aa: CASSQTGRINYGYTF; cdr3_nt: TGTGCCAGCAGCCAAACGGGACGGATTAACTATGGCTACACCTTC
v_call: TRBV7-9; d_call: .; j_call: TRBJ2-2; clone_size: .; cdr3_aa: CASSPPGEKVGELFF; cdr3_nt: TGTGCCAGCAGCCCCCCAGGGGAGAAAGTCGGGGAGCTGTTTTTT
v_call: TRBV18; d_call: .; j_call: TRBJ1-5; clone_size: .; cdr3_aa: CASSQPRGRHNQPQHF; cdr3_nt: TGTGCCAGCTCACAGCCACGGGGCAGGCACAATCAGCCCCAGCATTTT
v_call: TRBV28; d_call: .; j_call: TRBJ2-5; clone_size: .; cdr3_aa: CASTYMRVLGQETQYF; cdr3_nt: TGTGCCAGCACCTATATGAGGGTTCTCGGCCAAGAGACCCAGTACTTC
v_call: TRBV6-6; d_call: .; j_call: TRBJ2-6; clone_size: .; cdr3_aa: CASSTEAGANVLTF; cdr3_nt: TGTGCCAGCAGTACCGAGGCTGGGGCCAACGTCCTGACTTTC
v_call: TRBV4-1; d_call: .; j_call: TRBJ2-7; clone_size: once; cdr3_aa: CASSQGQSSYEQYF; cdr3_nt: TGCGCCAGCAGCCAAGGACAGAGCTCCTACGAGCAGTACTTC
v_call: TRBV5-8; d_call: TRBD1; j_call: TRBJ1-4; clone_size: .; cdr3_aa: CASSWGQDSREKLFF; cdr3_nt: TGTGCCAGCAGCTGGGGACAGGACAGTCGAGAAAAACTGTTTTTT
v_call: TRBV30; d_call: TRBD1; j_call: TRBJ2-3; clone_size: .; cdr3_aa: CAGSHGTGRTDTQYF; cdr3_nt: TGTGCCGGATCCCACGGGACAGGGCGCACAGATACGCAGTATTTT
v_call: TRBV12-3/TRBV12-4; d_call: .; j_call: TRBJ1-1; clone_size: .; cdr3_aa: CASSLIGTGEAFF; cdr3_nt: TGTGCCAGCAGTTTAATCGGTACAGGTGAAGCTTTCTTT
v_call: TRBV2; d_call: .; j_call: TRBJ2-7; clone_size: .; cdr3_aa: CATAGAFYEQYF; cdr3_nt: TGTGCCACTGCAGGGGCTTTCTACGAGCAGTACTTC
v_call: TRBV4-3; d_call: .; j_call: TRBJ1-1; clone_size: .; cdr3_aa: CASSQVSSDEAFF; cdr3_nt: TGCGCCAGCAGCCAAGTTTCGAGTGATGAAGCTTTCTTT
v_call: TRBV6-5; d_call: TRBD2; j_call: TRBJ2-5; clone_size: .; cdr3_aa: CASSLGGGETQYF; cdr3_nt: TGTGCCAGCAGTCTCGGGGGGGGAGAGACCCAGTACTTC
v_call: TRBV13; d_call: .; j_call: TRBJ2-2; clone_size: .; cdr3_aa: CASSSGTGELFF; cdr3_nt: TGTGCCAGCAGCTCCGGCACCGGGGAGCTGTTTTTT
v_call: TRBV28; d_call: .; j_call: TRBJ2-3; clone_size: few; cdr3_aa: CASSLSSDHTDTQYF; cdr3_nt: TGTGCCAGCAGTTTATCGTCGGACCACACAGATACGCAGTATTTT
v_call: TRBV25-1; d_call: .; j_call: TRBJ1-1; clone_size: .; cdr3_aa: CASSEHRVDTEAFF; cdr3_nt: TGTGCCAGCAGTGAACACAGGGTGGACACTGAAGCTTTCTTT
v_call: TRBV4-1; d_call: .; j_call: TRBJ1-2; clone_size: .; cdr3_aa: CASSQTGVYGYTF; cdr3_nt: TGCGCCAGCAGCCAAACAGGCGTCTATGGCTACACCTTC
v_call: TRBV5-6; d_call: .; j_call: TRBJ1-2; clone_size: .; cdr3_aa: CASSLRGGGYTF; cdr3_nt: TGTGCCAGCAGCTTGAGGGGAGGAGGCTACACCTTC
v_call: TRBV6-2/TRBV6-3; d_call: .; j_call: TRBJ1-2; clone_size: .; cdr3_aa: CASSAIPGRDHGYTF; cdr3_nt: TGTGCCAGCAGCGCTATCCCCGGAAGGGATCACGGCTACACCTTC
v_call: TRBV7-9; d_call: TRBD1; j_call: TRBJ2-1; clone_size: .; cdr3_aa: CASSLGRDRLLHEQFF; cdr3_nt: TGTGCCAGCAGCTTAGGCCGGGACAGACTCTTACATGAGCAGTTCTTC
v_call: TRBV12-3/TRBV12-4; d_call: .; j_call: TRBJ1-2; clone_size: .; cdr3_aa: CASSLERGGYTF; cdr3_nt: TGTGCCAGCAGTTTAGAGAGGGGTGGCTACACCTTC
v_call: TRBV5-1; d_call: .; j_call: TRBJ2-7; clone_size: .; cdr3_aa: CASSLGSGGEQYF; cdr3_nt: TGCGCCAGCAGCTTGGGGTCTGGGGGGGAGCAGTACTTC
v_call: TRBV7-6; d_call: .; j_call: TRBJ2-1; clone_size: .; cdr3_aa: CASSLVVNEQFF; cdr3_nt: TGTGCCAGCAGCTTAGTTGTAAACGAGCAGTTCTTC
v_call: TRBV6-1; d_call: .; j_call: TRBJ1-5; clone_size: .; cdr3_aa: CASSVLRAMGNQPQHF; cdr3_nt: TGTGCCAGCAGTGTCCTCAGGGCTATGGGCAATCAGCCCCAGCATTTT
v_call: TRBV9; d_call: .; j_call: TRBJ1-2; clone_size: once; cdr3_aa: CASSVGDGGGYTF; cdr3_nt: TGTGCCAGCAGCGTCGGAGATGGGGGCGGGTACACCTTC
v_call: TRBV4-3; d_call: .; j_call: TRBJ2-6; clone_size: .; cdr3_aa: CASSQEGGAGANVLTF; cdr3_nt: TGCGCCAGCAGCCAAGAGGGGGGGGCCGGGGCCAACGTCCTGACTTTC
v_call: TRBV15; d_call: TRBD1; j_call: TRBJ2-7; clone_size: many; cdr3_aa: CATSRVGTGLDEQYF; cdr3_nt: TGTGCCACCAGCAGAGTGGGGACAGGGCTGGACGAGCAGTACTTC
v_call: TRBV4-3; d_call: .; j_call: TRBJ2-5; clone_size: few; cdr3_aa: CASSQGHGSTETQYF; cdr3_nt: TGCGCCAGCAGCCAAGGTCATGGGAGCACGGAGACCCAGTACTTC
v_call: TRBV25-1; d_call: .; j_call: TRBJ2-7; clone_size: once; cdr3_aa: CASSEYIEYEQYF; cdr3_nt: TGTGCCAGCAGTGAATACATAGAATACGAGCAGTACTTC